Shown below are 9 T cell receptor beta chains from a single sample sequenced in a study of regulatory T cells in long-lasting Graves disease. With iRepertoire HTBI primers and Arm-PCR of CDR3 regions, TCR beta libraries were built. One entry per CDR3 protein, called by TCRdb with MiXCR from the multiplex PCR reads. The data contain 510,000 or so distinct CDR3 sequences, 12% of them singletons. Time point of the sample: newly diagnosed GD, antithyroid drugs for less than 3 months. RNA from PBMCs was the source of the TCR library. In addition, the sample was reused for a study of T cells in Graves' hyperthyroidism and ophthalmopathy.

The sequences come from peripheral blood mononuclear cells (PBMCs), collected at new diagnosis, from a patient treated with antithyroid drugs. The origin of the receptors is a woman aged 30 to 39 with Graves disease.

The chain carries TRBV28 and TRBJ1-4, with D unresolved. From germline, CDR1 is MDHEN and CDR2 SYDVKM. This CDR3 is 12 amino acids long. Trimming left V 3 bases short and J 7 bases short, with 6 bases between. In DNA, the CDR3 is TGTGCCAGCAGTTTCCGGCCTGAAAAACTGTTTTTT. Its translation is CASSFRPEKLFF. Filled out from reference TRBV28 and TRBJ1-4, the complete variable domain reads DVKVTQSSRYLVKRTGEKVFLECVQDMDHENMFWYRQDPGLGLRLIYFSYDVKMKEKGDIPEGYSVSREKKERFSLILESASTNQTSMYLCASSFRPEKLFFGSGTQLSVL.

The chain combines TRBV5-1 with TRBJ2-7, with unresolved D. V was trimmed by 4 bases and J by 0 bases, leaving 14 bases between them. Germline V lookup: CDR1 SGHRS, CDR2 YFSETQ. The CDR3 covers 15 residues. CDR3 nucleotides: TGCGCCAGCAGCCAGTGGGGAAGTAGCTCCTACGAGCAGTACTTC. It codes for CASSQWGSSSYEQYF.

A note on this clonotype: Sequence at one end of the junction differs from germline and may be a read error. V gene TRBV5-5 combines with J gene TRBJ1-2, with D possibly being TRBD1 (5 bases). Germline CDR1 SGHKS, CDR2 YYEKEE (reference sequence). The CDR3 has 13 residues. For the CDR3, the DNA is TGTGCCAGTACAGGATACAGTAACTGTGGCTACACCTTC. It codes for CASTGYSNCGYTF.

This clonotype came up a few times. This chain links TRBV20-1 with TRBJ2-7; 9 bases match TRBD2. Germline CDR1 reads DFQATT; CDR2 reads SNEGSKA (reference sequence). The length of the CDR3 is 12 residues. The CDR3: CSMTSGTYEQYF. Here the CDR3 DNA reads TGCAGCATGACTAGCGGAACCTACGAGCAGTACTTC.

This clonotype was counted ten times or more. CDR3 protein: CASSLGGTGTTGELFF. The DNA of the CDR3 is TGTGCCAGCAGCTTAGGAGGGACAGGGACGACCGGGGAGCTGTTTTTT. The V and J genes are TRBV11-2 and TRBJ2-2; TRBD1 matches at 9 bases. The CDR3 length is 16 residues. J lost 5 bases, V lost 1 base, and 5 bases had no gene match. Germline V gives CDR1 SGHAT, CDR2 FQNNGV. Looking up the rest from reference TRBV11-2 and TRBJ2-2 gives the full variable domain: EAGVAQSPRYKIIEKRQSVAFWCNPISGHATLYWYQQILGQGPKLLIQFQNNGVVDDSQLPKDRFSAERLKGVDSTLKIQPAKLEDSAVYLCASSLGGTGTTGELFFGEGSRLTVL.

This clonotype has ten or more counts. This chain links TRBV6-5 with TRBJ2-3; D remains unclear. The germline CDR1 and CDR2 sequences are MNHEY and SVGAGI. With 0 bases removed from V and 1 base from J, the gap between germline ends came to 5 bases. This CDR3 spans 14 amino acids. This CDR3 is CASSYSQGTDTQYF. The CDR3 region has the DNA TGTGCCAGCAGTTACTCCCAGGGCACAGATACGCAGTATTTT.

This clonotype appeared many times. V usage is TRBV5-1 and J usage is TRBJ2-3, with D possibly called TRBD1 or TRBD2 (5 bases each). The germline V gene has CDR1 SGHRS and CDR2 YFSETQ. V was shortened by 4 bases and J by 3 bases, with 12 bases between the two germline ends. CDR3 length: 14 residues. The CDR3 bases are TGCGCCAGCAGCATAGGGGAGACGACAGATACGCAGTATTTT. The encoded protein is CASSIGETTDTQYF.

This chain uses TRBV2 with TRBJ2-3; the D is unclear. In germline, CDR1 is SNHLY, CDR2 FYNNEI. V lost 2 bases and J 8 bases, leaving 8 bases between the germline ends. The length of the CDR3 is 12 residues. The CDR3 here is CASSELGVTQYF. DNA of the CDR3: TGTGCCAGCAGTGAACTGGGCGTTACGCAGTATTTT.

The table lists this clonotype with a few counts. CDR3 in DNA: TGTGCCAGCAGCTTAGGAGGGGACAGATGGTATGGCTACACCTTC. Translation gives CASSLGGDRWYGYTF. The rearrangement joins TRBV11-3 to TRBJ1-2, with 7 bases identical to TRBD1. CDR1 SGHNT and CDR2 YENEEA come from the germline V gene. The CDR3 extends over 15 amino acids. Trimming removed 1 base from V and 5 bases from J; junction bases left unmatched: 7. The whole variable domain, filled in from reference TRBV11-3 and TRBJ1-2, reads EAGVVQSPRYKIIEKKQPVAFWCNPISGHNTLYWYLQNLGQGPELLIRYENEEAVDDSQLPKDRFSAERLKGVDSTLKIQPAELGDSAVYLCASSLGGDRWYGYTFGSGTRLTVV.